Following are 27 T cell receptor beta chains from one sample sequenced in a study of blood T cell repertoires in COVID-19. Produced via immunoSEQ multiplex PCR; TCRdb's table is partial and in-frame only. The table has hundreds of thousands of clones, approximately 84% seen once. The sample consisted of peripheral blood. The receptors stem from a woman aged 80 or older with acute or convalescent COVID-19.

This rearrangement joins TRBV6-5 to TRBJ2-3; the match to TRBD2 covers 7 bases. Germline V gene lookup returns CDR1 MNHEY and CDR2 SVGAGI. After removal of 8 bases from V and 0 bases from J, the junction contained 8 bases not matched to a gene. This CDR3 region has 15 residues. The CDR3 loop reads CASQRDPSSTDTQYF. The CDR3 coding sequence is TGTGCCAGCCAGCGGGACCCGTCAAGCACAGATACGCAGTATTTT.

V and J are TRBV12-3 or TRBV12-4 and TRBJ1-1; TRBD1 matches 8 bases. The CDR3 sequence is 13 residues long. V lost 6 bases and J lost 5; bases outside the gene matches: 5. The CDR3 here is CASRPTGVTEAFF. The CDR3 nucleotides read TGTGCCAGCAGGCCGACAGGGGTTACTGAAGCTTTCTTT.

As DNA, the CDR3 is TGTGCCAGCAGTCCCAGGGGTGTCTATAATTCACCCCTCCACTTT. Its protein product is CASSPRGVYNSPLHF. This rearrangement joins TRBV6-5 to TRBJ1-6; D might be TRBD1 (6 bases). This CDR3 spans 15 amino acids. The germline V gene has CDR1 MNHEY and CDR2 SVGAGI. Trimming shortened V by 5 bases and J by 3 bases, and 11 bases separated the two germline ends.

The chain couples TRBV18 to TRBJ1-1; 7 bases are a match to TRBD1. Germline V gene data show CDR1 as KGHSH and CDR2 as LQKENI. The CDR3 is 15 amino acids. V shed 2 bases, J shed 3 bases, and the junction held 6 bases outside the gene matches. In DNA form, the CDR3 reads TGTGCCAGCTCACCAATCCGGGACAGATACACTGAAGCTTTCTTT. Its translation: CASSPIRDRYTEAFF.

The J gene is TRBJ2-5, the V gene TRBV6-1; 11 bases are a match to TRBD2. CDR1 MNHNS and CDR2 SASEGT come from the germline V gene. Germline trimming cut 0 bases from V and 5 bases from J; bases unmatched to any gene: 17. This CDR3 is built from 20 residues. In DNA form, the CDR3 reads TGTGCCAGCAGTGAAGCGCCGGGGGCTACGGGACTAGCGGTGGCCGAGACCCAGTACTTC. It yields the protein CASSEAPGATGLAVAETQYF.

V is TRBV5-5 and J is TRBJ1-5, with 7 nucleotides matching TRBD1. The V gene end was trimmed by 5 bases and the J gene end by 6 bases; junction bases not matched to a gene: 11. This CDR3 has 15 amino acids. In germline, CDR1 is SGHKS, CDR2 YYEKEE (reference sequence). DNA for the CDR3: TGTGCCAGCAGTTTTGAGGGGGCATGGGGTCAGCCCCAGCATTTT. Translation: CASSFEGAWGQPQHF.

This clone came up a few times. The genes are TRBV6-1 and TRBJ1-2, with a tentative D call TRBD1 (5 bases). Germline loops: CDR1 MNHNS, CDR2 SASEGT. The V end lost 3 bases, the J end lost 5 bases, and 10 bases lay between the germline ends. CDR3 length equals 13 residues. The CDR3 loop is CASSEGLRYGYTF. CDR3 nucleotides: TGTGCCAGCAGTGAGGGGCTTCGGTATGGCTACACCTTC.

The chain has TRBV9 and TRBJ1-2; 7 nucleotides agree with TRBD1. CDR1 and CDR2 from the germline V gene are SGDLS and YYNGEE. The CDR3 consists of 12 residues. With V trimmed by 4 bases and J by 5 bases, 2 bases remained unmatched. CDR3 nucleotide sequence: TGTGCCAGCAGCCCAGGGGGGTATGGCTACACCTTC. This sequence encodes CASSPGGYGYTF.

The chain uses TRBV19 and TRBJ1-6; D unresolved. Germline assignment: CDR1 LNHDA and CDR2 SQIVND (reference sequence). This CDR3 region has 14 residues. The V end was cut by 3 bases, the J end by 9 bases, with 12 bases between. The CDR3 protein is CASSMTSSGSPLHF. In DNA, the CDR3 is TGTGCCAGTAGTATGACCAGCTCAGGTTCACCCCTCCACTTT.

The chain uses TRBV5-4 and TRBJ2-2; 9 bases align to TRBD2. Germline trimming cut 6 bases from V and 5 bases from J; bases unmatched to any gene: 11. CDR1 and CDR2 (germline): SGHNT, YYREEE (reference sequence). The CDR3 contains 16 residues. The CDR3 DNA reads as TGTGCCAGCAACTCAGGTGGAGCGGGAGGTACCGGGGAGCTGTTTTTT. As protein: CASNSGGAGGTGELFF.

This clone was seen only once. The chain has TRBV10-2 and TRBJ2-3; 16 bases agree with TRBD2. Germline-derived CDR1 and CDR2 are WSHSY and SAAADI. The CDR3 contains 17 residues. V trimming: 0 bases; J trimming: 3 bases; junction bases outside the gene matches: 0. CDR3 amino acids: CASSESGLAGGTDTQYF. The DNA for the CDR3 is TGCGCCAGCAGTGAGTCGGGACTAGCGGGAGGGACAGATACGCAGTATTTT.

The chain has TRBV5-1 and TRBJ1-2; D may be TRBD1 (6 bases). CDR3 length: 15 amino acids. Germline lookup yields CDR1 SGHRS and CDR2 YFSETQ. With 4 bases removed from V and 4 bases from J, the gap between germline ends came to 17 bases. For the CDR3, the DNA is TGCGCCAGCAGCATTGCGGGGGGCAAGGGCTATGGCTACACCTTC. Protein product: CASSIAGGKGYGYTF.

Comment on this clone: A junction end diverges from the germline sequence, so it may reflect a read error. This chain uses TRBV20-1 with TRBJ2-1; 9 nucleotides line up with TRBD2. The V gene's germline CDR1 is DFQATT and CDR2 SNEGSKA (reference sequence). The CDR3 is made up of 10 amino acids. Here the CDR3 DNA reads TGCAGCGCGTTTAGCGGGGGAACGGTCTTC. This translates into CSAFSGGTVF.

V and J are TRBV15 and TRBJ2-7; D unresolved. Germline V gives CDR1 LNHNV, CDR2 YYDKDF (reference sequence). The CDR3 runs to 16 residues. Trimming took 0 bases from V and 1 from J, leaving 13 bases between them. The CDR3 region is CATSRDLYRTSYEQYF. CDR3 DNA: TGTGCCACCAGCAGAGATCTTTACAGAACTTCCTACGAGCAGTACTTC.

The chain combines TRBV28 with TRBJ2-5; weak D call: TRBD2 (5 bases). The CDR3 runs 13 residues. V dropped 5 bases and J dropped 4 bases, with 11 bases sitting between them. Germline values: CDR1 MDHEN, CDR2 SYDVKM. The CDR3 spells CASSTRVAETQYF. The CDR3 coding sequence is TGTGCCAGCAGTACTAGGGTTGCAGAGACCCAGTACTTC.

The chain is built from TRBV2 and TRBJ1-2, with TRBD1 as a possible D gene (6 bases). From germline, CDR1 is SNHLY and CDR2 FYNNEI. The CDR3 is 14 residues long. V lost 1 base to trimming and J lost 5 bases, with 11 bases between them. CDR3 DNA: TGTGCCAGCAGTGAAGACAGGGAGACTTATGGCTACACCTTC. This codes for CASSEDRETYGYTF.

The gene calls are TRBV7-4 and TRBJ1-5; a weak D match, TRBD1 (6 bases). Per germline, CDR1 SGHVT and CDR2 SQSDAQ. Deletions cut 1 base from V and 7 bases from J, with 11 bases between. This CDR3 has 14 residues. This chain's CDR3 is CASSLVRGAQPQHF. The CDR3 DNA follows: TGTGCCAGCAGCTTAGTCCGGGGGGCCCAGCCCCAGCATTTT.

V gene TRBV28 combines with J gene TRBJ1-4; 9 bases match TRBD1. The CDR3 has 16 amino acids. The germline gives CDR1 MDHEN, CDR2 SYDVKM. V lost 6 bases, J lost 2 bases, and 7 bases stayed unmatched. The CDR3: CASSLPGTGTNEKLFF. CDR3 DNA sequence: TGTGCCAGCAGCCTCCCCGGGACAGGGACTAATGAAAAACTGTTTTTT.

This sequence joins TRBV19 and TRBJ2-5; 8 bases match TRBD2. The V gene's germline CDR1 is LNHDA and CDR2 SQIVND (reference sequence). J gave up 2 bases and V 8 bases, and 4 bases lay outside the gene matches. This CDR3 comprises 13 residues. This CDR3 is CASRSGTQETQYF. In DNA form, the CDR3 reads TGTGCCAGTCGTAGCGGGACTCAAGAGACCCAGTACTTC.

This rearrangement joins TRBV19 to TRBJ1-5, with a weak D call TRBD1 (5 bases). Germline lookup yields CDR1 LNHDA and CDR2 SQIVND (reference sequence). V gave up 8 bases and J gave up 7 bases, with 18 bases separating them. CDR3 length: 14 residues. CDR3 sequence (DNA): TGTGCCAGTCGCAAACGGGGGAGCGAACAGCCCCAGCATTTT. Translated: CASRKRGSEQPQHF.

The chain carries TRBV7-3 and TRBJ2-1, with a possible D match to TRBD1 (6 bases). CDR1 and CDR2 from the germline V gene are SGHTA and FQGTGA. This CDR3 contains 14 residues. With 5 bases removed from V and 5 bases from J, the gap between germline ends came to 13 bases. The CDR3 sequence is CASSPIGGDNEQFF. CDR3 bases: TGTGCCAGCAGCCCGATAGGGGGTGACAATGAGCAGTTCTTC.

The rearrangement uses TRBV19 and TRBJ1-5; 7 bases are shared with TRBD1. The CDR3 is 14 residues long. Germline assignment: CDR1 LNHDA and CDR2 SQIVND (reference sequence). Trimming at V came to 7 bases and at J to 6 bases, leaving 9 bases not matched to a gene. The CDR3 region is CASTGTNRGQPQHF. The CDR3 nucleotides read TGTGCCAGTACCGGGACGAACAGGGGTCAGCCCCAGCATTTT. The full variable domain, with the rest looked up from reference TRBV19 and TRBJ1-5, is DGGITQSPKYLFRKEGQNVTLSCEQNLNHDAMYWYRQDPGQGLRLIYYSQIVNDFQKGDIAEGYSVSREKKESFPLTVTSAQKNPTAFYLCASTGTNRGQPQHFGDGTRLSIL.

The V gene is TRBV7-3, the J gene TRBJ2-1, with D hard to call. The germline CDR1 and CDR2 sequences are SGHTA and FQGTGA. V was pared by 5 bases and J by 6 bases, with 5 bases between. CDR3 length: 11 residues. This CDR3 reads CASSLGNEQFF. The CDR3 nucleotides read TGTGCCAGCAGCCTAGGCAATGAGCAGTTCTTC.

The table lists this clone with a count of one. The DNA of the CDR3 is TGTGCCAGCAGCCAAGGACAGGGCCCCAATCAGCCCCAGCATTTT. This translates into CASSQGQGPNQPQHF. The J gene is TRBJ1-5, the V gene TRBV3-1 (or the pseudogene TRBV3-2); 7 nucleotides match TRBD1. CDR1 and CDR2 from the germline V gene are LGHDT and YNNKEL (reference sequence). The trim removed 1 base at V and 3 bases at J, leaving 3 bases unmatched. This CDR3 is 15 amino acids long.

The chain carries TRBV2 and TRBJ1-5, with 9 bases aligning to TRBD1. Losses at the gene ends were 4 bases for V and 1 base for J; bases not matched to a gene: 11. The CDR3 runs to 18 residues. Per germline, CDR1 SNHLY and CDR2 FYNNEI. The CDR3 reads CASSVPLRQGVSNQPQHF. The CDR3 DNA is TGTGCCAGCAGTGTCCCCTTACGACAGGGGGTCAGCAATCAGCCCCAGCATTTT.

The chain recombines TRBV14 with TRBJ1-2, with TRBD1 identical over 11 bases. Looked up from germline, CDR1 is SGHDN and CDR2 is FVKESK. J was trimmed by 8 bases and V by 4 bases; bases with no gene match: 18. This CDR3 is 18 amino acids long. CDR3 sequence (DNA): TGTGCCAGCAGCCCGCACGACGCAGGGACAGGGGGAACTAGAGGCTACACCTTC. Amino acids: CASSPHDAGTGGTRGYTF. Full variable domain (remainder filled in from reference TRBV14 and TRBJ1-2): EAGVTQFPSHSVIEKGQTVTLRCDPISGHDNLYWYRRVMGKEIKFLLHFVKESKQDESGMPNNRFLAERTGGTYSTLKVQPAELEDSGVYFCASSPHDAGTGGTRGYTFGSGTRLTVV.

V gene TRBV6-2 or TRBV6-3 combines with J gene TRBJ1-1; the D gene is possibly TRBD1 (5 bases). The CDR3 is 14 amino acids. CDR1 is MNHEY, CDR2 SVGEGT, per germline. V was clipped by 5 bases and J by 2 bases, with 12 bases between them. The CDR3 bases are TGTGCCAGCAGTCCGTGGGGGGGTAACACTGAAGCTTTCTTT. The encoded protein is CASSPWGGNTEAFF.